The 9 T cell receptor beta chains listed next were all sequenced from one sample in a study of CXCR3-negative and CXCR3-positive naive CD8 T cells. The libraries of TRB cDNA were prepared using 5' RACE with UMI labels. After re-calling the 5' RACE reads, TCRdb lists one entry per CDR3 protein, DNA absent. With some 120,000 distinct CDR3 sequences in the sample, the ten largest clones hold approximately 0.54%. Study results and limitations: The TRB CDR3s that CXCR3-positive naive cells carried were more hydrophobic than those of CXCR3-negative naive cells.

No antigen is known for these receptors. The material sequenced was naive CXCR3+ CD8+ T cells from blood. Stated subset: CD45RO-CCR7+CD27+CD95- naive CD8+ T cells expressing CXCR3 (TNR3+). These receptors all come from a human donor in good health. Some clones in this sample may be carry-over from other donors' samples.

The rearrangement links TRBV7-9 to TRBJ2-7; TCRdb names TRBD1, which stays unverified in the absence of DNA. Germline CDR1 SEHNR, CDR2 FQNEAQ (reference sequence). The CDR3 is 15 amino acids. Here the CDR3 reads CASSLVEEARNEQYF.

V is TRBV7-9 and J is TRBJ1-3. This CDR3 has 15 residues. Germline CDR1 reads SEHNR; CDR2 reads FQNEAQ (reference sequence). CDR3 residues: CASSLGSSSGNTTYF.

This chain links TRBV10-3 with TRBJ1-2. Germline V gene lookup returns CDR1 ENHRY and CDR2 SYGVKD. CDR3 length equals 12 residues. CDR3 residues: CAISEEGGGYTF.

The V gene is TRBV29-1, the J gene TRBJ2-7; the TCRdb call, TRBD1, lacks DNA for checking. This CDR3 contains 14 residues. Germline lookup yields CDR1 SQVTM and CDR2 ANQGSEA. CDR3 protein: CSAQAPDRVHEQYF.

The V call is TRBV11-3, the J call TRBJ2-1; TCRdb's D call of TRBD1 is untestable without DNA. The germline CDR1 and CDR2 sequences are SGHNT and YENEEA. This CDR3 comprises 15 residues. CDR3 protein: CASSLDPPPGGEQFF.

The V call is TRBV4-2, the J call TRBJ2-5; TCRdb returns TRBD1, unconfirmable since there is no DNA. Germline V gene data show CDR1 as LGHNA and CDR2 as YNFKEQ. The CDR3 consists of 16 residues. The CDR3: CASSQSVTGPQETQYF.

The rearrangement joins TRBV27 to TRBJ1-1. Germline CDR1 reads MNHEY; CDR2 reads SMNVEV (reference sequence). The CDR3 extends over 14 amino acids. CDR3 sequence reads: CASSPLGGGTEAFF.

V gene TRBV5-6 combines with J gene TRBJ2-1. The CDR3 spans 12 residues. CDR1 and CDR2 (germline): SGHDT, YYEEEE. The CDR3 protein is CASSLGIHEQFF.

The CDR3: CASSYRDIKGYTF. The chain is built from TRBV6-2 or TRBV6-3 and TRBJ1-2. Germline V gene lookup returns CDR1 MNHEY and CDR2 SVGEGT. The CDR3 is made up of 13 amino acids.